Listed below are T cell receptor beta chains from one sample, sequenced in a study of Ad26.COV2.S vaccination and SARS-CoV-2 variants. Profiled with immunoSEQ multiplex PCR; TCRdb holds only in-frame clones, not every one. Of 360,000 or so clones listed, roughly 84% are singletons. The source material was peripheral blood, sampled in a trial of Ad26.COV2.S vaccine versus placebo. The receptors shown here come from a person between 18 and 65 years old who received the Ad26.COV2.S COVID-19 vaccine or a placebo. Each CDR3 is given with its conserved first and last residue. D genes are given only for firm matches. Some rows mark clone size as missing; the rest say once, few, many or name a class of expanded clone.

>TRBV6-5|-|TRBJ1-2|-
TGTGCCAGCATCCCAACCGGCGGGGCGTATGGCTACACCTTC
CASIPTGGAYGYTF
>TRBV7-9|-|TRBJ1-5|-
TGTGCCAGCAGCCCCCGGTCCTCTAGCAATCAGCCCCAGCATTTT
CASSPRSSSNQPQHF
>TRBV15|once|TRBJ2-7|-
TGTGCCACCAGCAGAGATTATCGCCCAGGGAGCTCCTACGAGCAGTACTTC
CATSRDYRPGSSYEQYF
>TRBV6-6|-|TRBJ1-4|TRBD1
TGTGCCAGCAGTTACAGGGGGCAGGATGAAAAACTGTTTTTT
CASSYRGQDEKLFF
>TRBV4-1|-|TRBJ2-2|TRBD1
TGCGCCAGCAGCCAAATAGGACAGGGAAGCGGGGAGCTGTTTTTT
CASSQIGQGSGELFF
>TRBV4-2|-|TRBJ1-1|-
TGTGCCAGCAGCCAAGTCGGCGGCGACCTAGCTGAAGCTTTCTTT
CASSQVGGDLAEAFF
>TRBV5-5|-|TRBJ2-5|-
TGTGCCAGCAGTTCTTCCGACCTGGCCCAGTACTTC
CASSSSDLAQYF
>TRBV5-6|-|TRBJ2-3|-
TGTGCCAGCAGCTTTAGCCCCTACAGAGGGGGCACAGATACGCAGTATTTT
CASSFSPYRGGTDTQYF
>TRBV3-1/TRBV3-2|-|TRBJ1-5|-
TGTGCCAGCAGCCAAGATGGACGGAACAATCAGCCCCAGCATTTT
CASSQDGRNNQPQHF
>TRBV5-1|-|TRBJ1-2|TRBD1
TGCGCCAGCAATCCGACAGGGACCCATGGCTACACCTTC
CASNPTGTHGYTF
>TRBV7-3|-|TRBJ1-3|-
TGTGCCAGCAGCTCGGCGGGTACGGCTGGAAACACCATATATTTT
CASSSAGTAGNTIYF
>TRBV15|-|TRBJ1-2|-
TGTGCCACCAGCAGAGGGGACCCTAACTATGGCTACACCTTC
CATSRGDPNYGYTF
>TRBV30|-|TRBJ1-2|-
TGTGCCTGGAACCCGGACAGAAACTATGGCTACACCTTC
CAWNPDRNYGYTF
>TRBV29-1|-|TRBJ1-1|-
TGCAGCGTGGAAGGGAGCACTGAAGCTTTCTTT
CSVEGSTEAFF
>TRBV12-5|-|TRBJ1-2|-
TGTGCTAGTGGGCCCCCCCAGGGATTAGGTGGCTACACCTTC
CASGPPQGLGGYTF
>TRBV7-3|-|TRBJ1-1|-
TGTGCCAGCAGCCTGGGGAGGGCGAGCACTGAAGCTTTCTTT
CASSLGRASTEAFF
>TRBV6-1|-|TRBJ1-5|-
TGTGCCAGCAGTAACTCCCGGGGTCAGCCCCAGCATTTT
CASSNSRGQPQHF